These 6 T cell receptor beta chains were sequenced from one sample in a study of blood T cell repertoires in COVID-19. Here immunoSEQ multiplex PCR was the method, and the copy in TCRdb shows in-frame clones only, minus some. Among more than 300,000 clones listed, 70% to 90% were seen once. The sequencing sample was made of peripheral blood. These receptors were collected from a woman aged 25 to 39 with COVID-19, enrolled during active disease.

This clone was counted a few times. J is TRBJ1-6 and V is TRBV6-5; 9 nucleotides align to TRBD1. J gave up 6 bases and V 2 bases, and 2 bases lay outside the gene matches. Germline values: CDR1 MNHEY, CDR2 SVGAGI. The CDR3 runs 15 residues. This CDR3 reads CASSYEGQGNSPLHF. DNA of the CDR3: TGTGCCAGCAGTTACGAGGGACAGGGTAATTCACCCCTCCACTTT.

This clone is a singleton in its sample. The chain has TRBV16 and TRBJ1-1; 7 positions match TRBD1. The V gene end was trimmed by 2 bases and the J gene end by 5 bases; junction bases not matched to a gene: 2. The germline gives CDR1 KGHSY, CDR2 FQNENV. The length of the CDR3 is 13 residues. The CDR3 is CASSQNRGTEAFF. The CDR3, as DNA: TGTGCCAGCAGCCAAAACAGGGGAACTGAAGCTTTCTTT.

The CDR3 nucleotides are TGTGCCAGCAGGGCGACAGGGCTCTACGAGCAGTACGTC. Residues: CASRATGLYEQYV. The J gene is TRBJ2-7, the V gene TRBV2; 7 bases map to TRBD1. The germline V gene has CDR1 SNHLY and CDR2 FYNNEI. With V trimmed by 6 bases and J by 3 bases, 5 bases remained unmatched. CDR3 length: 13 amino acids.

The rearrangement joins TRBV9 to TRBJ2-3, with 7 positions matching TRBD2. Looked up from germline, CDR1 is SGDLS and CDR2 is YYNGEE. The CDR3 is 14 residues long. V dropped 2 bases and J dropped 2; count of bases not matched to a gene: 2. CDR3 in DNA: TGTGCCAGCAGCGTCAGCGGGATCACAGATACGCAGTATTTT. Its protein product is CASSVSGITDTQYF.

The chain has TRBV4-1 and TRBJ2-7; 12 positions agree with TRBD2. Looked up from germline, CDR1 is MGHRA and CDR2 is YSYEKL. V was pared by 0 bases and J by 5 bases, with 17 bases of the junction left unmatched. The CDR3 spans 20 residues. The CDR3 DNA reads TGCGCCAGCAGCCAAGATATAACGGGGCCTAGCGGGGGGGCCTTTCACGAGCAGTACTTC. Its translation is CASSQDITGPSGGAFHEQYF.

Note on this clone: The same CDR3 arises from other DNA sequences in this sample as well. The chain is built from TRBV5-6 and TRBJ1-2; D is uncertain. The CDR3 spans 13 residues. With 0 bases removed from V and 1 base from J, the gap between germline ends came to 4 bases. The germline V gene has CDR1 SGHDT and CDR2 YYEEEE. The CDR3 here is CASSLDNNYGYTF. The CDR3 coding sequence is TGTGCCAGCAGCTTGGATAATAACTATGGCTACACCTTC. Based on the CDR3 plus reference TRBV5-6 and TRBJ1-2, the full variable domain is DAGVTQSPTHLIKTRGQQVTLRCSPKSGHDTVSWYQQALGQGPQFIFQYYEEEERQRGNFPDRFSGHQFPNYSSELNVNALLLGDSALYLCASSLDNNYGYTFGSGTRLTVV.